This T cell receptor beta chain was observed in a study of regulatory T cells in long-lasting Graves disease. This clonotype was found many times. Both iRepertoire HTBI primers and Arm-PCR of CDR3 regions were used to build the TCR beta libraries. Each CDR3 protein is one row after TCRdb ran MiXCR on the multiplex PCR reads. The sample includes about 200,000 distinct CDR3 sequences, roughly a fifth of them seen just once. Time point in this sample: newly diagnosed GD, antithyroid drugs for less than 3 months. The TCR library was made from RNA extracted from PBMCs. The authors drew approximately 9 milliliters of peripheral blood into EDTA tubes. V shed 8 bases and J 9 bases; nucleotides not matched to a gene: 3. This CDR3 spans 11 amino acids. Looked up from germline, CDR1 is SEHNR and CDR2 is FQNEAQ (reference sequence). In addition, the sample was reused for a study of T cells in Graves' hyperthyroidism and ophthalmopathy.

The sample was peripheral blood mononuclear cells (PBMCs), taken at new diagnosis, from a patient treated with antithyroid drugs. The gene calls are TRBV7-9 and TRBJ2-1; 8 bases match TRBD2. The source of this sequence is a woman between 25 and 40 years old with Graves disease. In nucleotides, the CDR3 is TGTGCCAGCGGCGGGAGGCCTGAGCAGTTCTTC. Encoded protein: CASGGRPEQFF. The full variable domain, completed using reference TRBV7-9 and TRBJ2-1, is DTGVSQNPRHKITKRGQNVTFRCDPISEHNRLYWYRQTLGQGPEFLTYFQNEAQLEKSRLLSDRFSAERPKGSFSTLEIQRTEQGDSAMYLCASGGRPEQFFGPGTRLTVL.